These 24 T cell receptor beta chains were all obtained from the same sample, sequenced in a study of beta chain features in type 1 diabetes. Study results and limitations: Among all four CD4+ subsets, Type 1 diabetes patients had TCRB CDR3s that were moderately but significantly shorter.

No cognate antigen is known for these TCRs. Sequenced material consisted of expressed TCRB transcripts (all of the isolated RNA was reverse transcribed). The assay was immunoSEQ multiplex PCR, and TCRdb's table has in-frame clones only and misses some. The repertoire has 95,000 to 150,000 clones, about 17% of them found once; the top ten carry roughly 2.5%. Sequenced input: central memory CD4+ T cells from blood. Receptors originate from a man younger than 45 with type 1 diabetes.

The chain employs TRBV18 and TRBJ2-7, with TRBD2 identical over 7 bases. Germline CDR1 KGHSH, CDR2 LQKENI. Trimming at V came to 3 bases and at J to 2 bases, leaving 1 base not matched to a gene. The CDR3 runs 13 residues. CDR3 coding DNA: TGTGCCAGCTCACCGGGGGGGACCTACGAGCAGTACTTC. Protein product: CASSPGGTYEQYF.

In its sample, this clone was seen many times. The CDR3 coding sequence is TGTGCCAGCAGTGAACTGGGCGGGGGGCCGTCGAATGAGCAGTTCTTC. Translated, it gives CASSELGGGPSNEQFF. The chain employs TRBV25-1 and TRBJ2-1; 8 positions agree with TRBD2. The CDR3 sequence is 16 residues long. The ends lost 2 bases at V and 7 bases at J; junction bases unmatched: 10. The germline gives CDR1 MGHDK, CDR2 SYGVNS.

This clone was seen only a few times. The chain is built from TRBV4-2 and TRBJ2-1; 12 bases align to TRBD2. CDR1 and CDR2 (germline): LGHNA, YNFKEQ. The CDR3 is made up of 14 amino acids. After removal of 4 bases from V and 9 bases from J, the junction contained 4 bases not matched to a gene. CDR3 region: CASSPRLAGVEQFF. The CDR3 nucleotides read TGTGCCAGCAGCCCACGACTAGCGGGGGTTGAGCAGTTCTTC.

The chain employs TRBV14 and TRBJ1-3; D gene unclear. V was shortened by 4 bases and J by 3 bases, with 16 bases between the two germline ends. Germline V gene lookup returns CDR1 SGHDN and CDR2 FVKESK. The CDR3 is 16 residues long. The CDR3 spells CASSPRESGFGNTIYF. CDR3 in DNA: TGTGCCAGCAGCCCCCGGGAATCCGGCTTTGGAAACACCATATATTTT.

This clone occurred a few times. The V and J genes are TRBV11-2 and TRBJ1-3; weak D call: TRBD1 (5 bases). V was clipped by 10 bases and J by 0 bases, with 13 bases between them. CDR1 and CDR2 from the germline V gene are SGHAT and FQNNGV. CDR3 length: 14 amino acids. CDR3 nucleotide sequence: TGTGCCACTTCGAACAGGCGCTCTGGAAACACCATATATTTT. Translation gives CATSNRRSGNTIYF.

The chain couples TRBV9 to TRBJ2-2; D uncertain. The CDR3 has 17 residues. The V end lost 0 bases, the J end lost 2 bases, and 14 bases lay between the germline ends. The germline CDR1 and CDR2 sequences are SGDLS and YYNGEE. CDR3 sequence reads: CASSVDISGFNTGELFF. In DNA, the CDR3 is TGTGCCAGCAGCGTAGACATTAGTGGGTTTAACACCGGGGAGCTGTTTTTT.

In this sample, this clone turned up many times. This chain connects TRBV7-2 to TRBJ1-3; unclear D gene. CDR3 length: 15 residues. CDR1 is SGHTA, CDR2 FQGNSA, per germline. Between the trimmed V and J ends, which lost 1 base and 0 bases, there was a span of 7 bases. The CDR3, as DNA: TGTGCCAGCAGCTTAGACACCCTCTCTGGAAACACCATATATTTT. It translates to CASSLDTLSGNTIYF.

The chain employs TRBV4-2 and TRBJ2-3, with D perhaps TRBD2 (6 bases). The CDR3 has 18 amino acids. The V end was cut by 0 bases, the J end by 8 bases, with 24 bases between. The V gene's germline CDR1 is LGHNA and CDR2 YNFKEQ. The CDR3 DNA is TGTGCCAGCAGCCAAGAGGGTCCGGGACTCCCTTCTGGAGGTACGCAGTATTTT. Its translation: CASSQEGPGLPSGGTQYF.

This clone was detected a few times. The rearrangement joins TRBV2 to TRBJ2-7, with D hard to call. Trimming took off 5 bases at V and 3 bases at J, with 8 bases between the two ends. The CDR3 contains 12 residues. In germline, CDR1 is SNHLY, CDR2 FYNNEI. The CDR3 loop reads CASSYYGYEQYF. CDR3 sequence (DNA): TGTGCCAGCAGTTATTATGGCTACGAGCAGTACTTC.

The gene calls are TRBV5-1 and TRBJ2-3; D uncertain. From germline, CDR1 is SGHRS and CDR2 YFSETQ. CDR3 length: 12 residues. Trimming left V 0 bases short and J 7 bases short, with 6 bases between. This CDR3 reads CASSLDSYTQYF. The CDR3 DNA follows: TGCGCCAGCAGCTTGGACAGTTATACGCAGTATTTT.

In this sample, this clone turned up many times. Other DNA sequences in the same sample also yield this CDR3. J is TRBJ1-2 and V is TRBV5-1, with 9 bases matching TRBD1. Germline CDR1 SGHRS, CDR2 YFSETQ. J was trimmed by 8 bases and V by 4 bases; bases with no gene match: 6. This CDR3 spans 13 amino acids. The CDR3 here is CASSPGQGNGYTF. CDR3 DNA sequence: TGCGCCAGCAGCCCGGGACAGGGCAACGGCTACACCTTC. The whole variable domain, remainder taken from reference TRBV5-1 and TRBJ1-2, is KAGVTQTPRYLIKTRGQQVTLSCSPISGHRSVSWYQQTPGQGLQFLFEYFSETQRNKGNFPGRFSGRQFSNSRSEMNVSTLELGDSALYLCASSPGQGNGYTFGSGTRLTVV.

The chain uses TRBV6-5 and TRBJ2-1; D is unresolved. The CDR3 is made up of 11 amino acids. Trimming cost V 6 bases and J 9 bases, with 9 bases left between them. Germline CDR1 reads MNHEY; CDR2 reads SVGAGI. The CDR3 region is CASRLKREQFF. In DNA, the CDR3 is TGTGCCAGCAGGCTTAAGCGTGAGCAGTTCTTC.

This clone was detected many times. V gene TRBV7-9 combines with J gene TRBJ2-1; D gene ambiguous. The CDR3 is made up of 12 amino acids. With 1 base removed from V and 10 bases from J, the gap between germline ends came to 8 bases. The V gene's germline CDR1 is SEHNR and CDR2 FQNEAQ (reference sequence). The DNA of the CDR3 is TGTGCCAGCAGCTTAGGTATCCCGGAGCAGTTCTTC. It codes for CASSLGIPEQFF.

This clone was counted between two and nine times. Here the CDR3 reads CSVEDGTGAKAQHF. The CDR3 DNA reads as TGCAGCGTTGAAGATGGAACAGGGGCTAAAGCCCAGCATTTT. This chain links TRBV29-1 with TRBJ1-5, with 7 positions matching TRBD1. Germline V gene data show CDR1 as SQVTM and CDR2 as ANQGSEA. V was pared by 0 bases and J by 11 bases, with 10 bases of the junction left unmatched. This CDR3 spans 14 amino acids.

This sequence joins TRBV18 and TRBJ2-7; 7 bases are shared with TRBD1. The CDR3 runs 15 residues. The V gene's germline CDR1 is KGHSH and CDR2 LQKENI. The J segment lost 0 bases and the V segment lost 3 bases, leaving 5 bases of the junction unmatched. CDR3 DNA sequence: TGTGCCAGCTCACCCGGGACAGCCGGCTCCTACGAGCAGTACTTC. Translation: CASSPGTAGSYEQYF.

This clone was counted between two and nine times. The chain is built from TRBV15 and TRBJ2-5, with D maybe TRBD2 (5 bases). The CDR3 is 15 amino acids. CDR1 is LNHNV, CDR2 YYDKDF, per germline (reference sequence). The V end lost 0 bases, the J end lost 5 bases, and 13 bases lay between the germline ends. The CDR3 region has the DNA TGTGCCACCAGCAGAGACAAGCGGTCCGGGGAGACCCAGTACTTC. Its translation: CATSRDKRSGETQYF.

This clone was detected only a few times. The chain combines TRBV25-1 with TRBJ1-1; 7 nucleotides line up with TRBD1. The CDR3 spans 13 residues. Trimming took 7 bases from V and 1 from J; bases not matched to a gene: 3. Per germline, CDR1 MGHDK and CDR2 SYGVNS. CDR3 in DNA: TGTGCCAGCACCCGACAGGGGAACACTGAAGCTTTCTTT. Residues: CASTRQGNTEAFF.

The rearrangement uses TRBV7-6 and TRBJ2-5, with D perhaps TRBD1 or TRBD2 (6 bases each). The ends were cut back, 6 bases at V and 0 bases at J, with 14 bases in the middle. The CDR3 spans 15 residues. Germline V CDR1 and CDR2: SGHVS, FNYEAQ. CDR3 residues: CASSRKGGYQETQYF. The CDR3 DNA follows: TGTGCCAGCAGTCGGAAAGGGGGGTACCAAGAGACCCAGTACTTC.

The V and J genes are TRBV13 and TRBJ2-3; D is unresolved. V was cut by 0 bases and J by 7 bases, with 2 bases left in between. The CDR3 runs 11 residues. Germline V gene lookup returns CDR1 PRHDT and CDR2 FYEKMQ (reference sequence). The CDR3 DNA follows: TGTGCCAGCAGCTTAGGAAATACGCAGTATTTT. This codes for CASSLGNTQYF.

This clone was recorded a few times. The rearrangement links TRBV4-3 to TRBJ1-6; D gene ambiguous. V was cut by 0 bases and J by 6 bases, with 9 bases left in between. CDR1 and CDR2 from the germline V gene are LGHNA and YSLEER. This CDR3 spans 15 amino acids. This chain's CDR3 is CASSQETESNSPLHF. DNA of the CDR3: TGCGCCAGCAGCCAAGAGACGGAAAGTAATTCACCCCTCCACTTT.

The chain has TRBV2 and TRBJ1-4; D remains ambiguous. Germline CDR1 reads SNHLY; CDR2 reads FYNNEI. The CDR3 sequence is 15 residues long. Written as DNA, the CDR3 is TGTGCAAGCTGGAGAGGGCTAGCAACTAATGAAAAACTGTTTTTT. Translating it yields CASWRGLATNEKLFF.

This clone was seen only a few times. CDR3 nucleotides: TGTGCCAGCAGCCCGCGGTTAGCGGAGTACAATGAGCAGTTCTTC. Encoded protein: CASSPRLAEYNEQFF. This sequence joins TRBV7-8 and TRBJ2-1; perhaps TRBD2 as D (6 bases). The CDR3 has 15 residues. Trimming cost V 5 bases and J 4 bases, with 15 bases left between them. The germline CDR1 and CDR2 sequences are SGHVS and FQNEAQ. Full variable domain (missing parts from reference TRBV7-8 and TRBJ2-1): GAGVSQSPRYKVAKRGQDVALRCDPISGHVSLFWYQQALGQGPEFLTYFQNEAQLDKSGLPSDRFFAERPEGSVSTLKIQRTQQEDSAVYLCASSPRLAEYNEQFFGPGTRLTVL.

This clone was recorded a few times. V usage is TRBV28 and J usage is TRBJ1-4, with 7 bases fitting TRBD1. The CDR3 sequence is 15 residues long. The V and J ends lost 4 bases and 7 bases, in that order; junction bases with no gene match: 9. Germline V lookup: CDR1 MDHEN, CDR2 SYDVKM. The CDR3 coding sequence is TGTGCCAGCAGTTCTCCAGGGGGGAGCAGTGAAAAACTGTTTTTT. It yields the protein CASSSPGGSSEKLFF.

This clone was seen more than once but under ten times. The chain couples TRBV5-6 to TRBJ1-2, with D uncertain. Germline-derived CDR1 and CDR2 are SGHDT and YYEEEE. V dropped 0 bases and J dropped 1 base, with 13 bases sitting between them. This CDR3 spans 16 amino acids. CDR3 nucleotide sequence: TGTGCCAGCAGCTTGGAGGTGGCGGAAGATAACTATGGCTACACCTTC. It specifies CASSLEVAEDNYGYTF.